The rows below give T cell receptor beta chains drawn from one sample of a study of shared clonotypes between healthy human individuals. Sequenced by immunoSEQ multiplex PCR; TCRdb stores in-frame clones only, minus some. The sample includes about 600,000 clones, around three quarters seen only once; the top ten take 9.5% to 15%. The sample taken for sequencing was PBMCs. The source is a woman aged 40 to 50 in good health. Some clones in this sample may be carry-over from other donors' samples. CDR3s include the opening cysteine and the closing phenylalanine or tryptophan. Each record gives: clone size, D gene, V gene, J gene, CDR3 DNA, CDR3 protein. D genes are given only for firm matches. The size of a clone is reported for some rows only, either as once, few or many, or as a class for expanded clones.

>once|NA|TRBV5-1|TRBJ2-3
TGCGCCAGCAGCTTGTACGGGAGTCGCACAGATACGCAGTATTTT
CASSLYGSRTDTQYF
>NA|TRBD1|TRBV5-1|TRBJ2-2
TGCGCCAGCAGCTTGGATGTAACAGGGGACCTACTTAGGTTGGGGACCGGGGAGCTGTTTTTT
CASSLDVTGDLLRLGTGELFF
>NA|NA|TRBV5-1|TRBJ1-1
TGCGCCAGCAGCTCAACCTCAGGGTTTTTTCTGGACACTGAAGCTTTCTTT
CASSSTSGFFLDTEAFF
>NA|NA|TRBV27|TRBJ2-3
TGTGCCAGCATCTGGGGCACAGATACGCAGTATTTT
CASIWGTDTQYF
>NA|NA|TRBV6-5|TRBJ2-1
TGTGCCAGCAGAATGACAGCGAGCTCCTACAATGAGCAGTTCTTC
CASRMTASSYNEQFF
>NA|NA|TRBV5-1|TRBJ2-7
TGCGCCAGCAGCTTGTACGATTACGAGCAGTACTTC
CASSLYDYEQYF
>few|NA|TRBV11-2|TRBJ2-2
TGTGCCAGCAGCTTAACCTTTAGGTCCGGGGAGCTGTTTTTT
CASSLTFRSGELFF
>once|NA|TRBV11-2|TRBJ2-5
TGTGCCAGCACCGACCCCAGGACACCAAAAGAGACCCAGTACTTC
CASTDPRTPKETQYF
>NA|TRBD1|TRBV7-6|TRBJ2-7
TGTGCCAGCAGTCCAGGGACAGGGGGTGCACAGTACTTC
CASSPGTGGAQYF
>NA|NA|TRBV4-1|TRBJ2-7
TGCGCCAGCAGCCAAGATATGGGACCCTACGAGCAGTACTTC
CASSQDMGPYEQYF
>NA|TRBD2|TRBV9|TRBJ2-3
TGTGCCAGCAGCGTTTCCGGGACTAGCTTATCGACAGATACGCAGTATTTT
CASSVSGTSLSTDTQYF
>NA|NA|TRBV25-1|TRBJ2-1
TGTGCCACCGTGCTCGACTCCTACAATGAGCAGTTCTTC
CATVLDSYNEQFF
>NA|TRBD2|TRBV7-9|TRBJ2-7
TGTGCCAGCAGCTTTTTGACTAGCAACTACGAGCAGTACTTC
CASSFLTSNYEQYF
>NA|TRBD2|TRBV9|TRBJ2-3
TGTGCCAGCAGCGTAGTGGGATTAGCGGGAGGGCCAGATACGCAGTATTTT
CASSVVGLAGGPDTQYF
>NA|TRBD2|TRBV7-2|TRBJ2-7
TGTGCCAGCAGCCCCCCTGGGGGGGTTCTCTCTGAGCAGTACTTC
CASSPPGGVLSEQYF
>NA|NA|TRBV7-6|TRBJ2-7
TGTGCCAGCAGCTTAGAGGGGGTAGGAAGTCCCGAGCAGTACTTC
CASSLEGVGSPEQYF
>NA|NA|TRBV7-9|TRBJ2-5
TGTGCCAGCAGCCCAATTCCGACTCTTCAAGAGACCCAGTACTTC
CASSPIPTLQETQYF
>few|TRBD1|TRBV5-1|TRBJ2-3
TGCGCCAGCAGCACGGGACAGAGCACAGATACGCAGTATTTT
CASSTGQSTDTQYF
>NA|NA|TRBV29-1|TRBJ1-5
TGCAGCGTTGGTTCCGGCGGTGGCAATCAGCCCCAGCATTTT
CSVGSGGGNQPQHF
>NA|TRBD1|TRBV5-1|TRBJ1-4
TGCGCCAGCAGCTTGGCAGGGGGCGCGGCTAATGAAAAACTGTTTTTT
CASSLAGGAANEKLFF
>NA|NA|TRBV7-9|TRBJ2-7
TGTGCCAGCACCGGGGACAAACCTTCCTACGAGCAGTACTTC
CASTGDKPSYEQYF
>NA|NA|TRBV7-9|TRBJ2-7
TGTGCCAGCAGCCTCTTGGGGGCCCTCGAGCAGTACTTC
CASSLLGALEQYF
>NA|TRBD1|TRBV28|TRBJ2-7
TGTGCCAGCAGTGCAGGACAGGGGGCGCGCGAGCAGTACTTC
CASSAGQGAREQYF
>NA|NA|TRBV5-1|TRBJ2-7
TGCGCCAGCAGCTTGACGACAGCCGGGGTGGAGCAGTACTTC
CASSLTTAGVEQYF
>few|TRBD1|TRBV4-1|TRBJ1-1
TGCGCCAGCAGCAGAGGGGGCCAGGGTTACACTGAAGCTTTCTTT
CASSRGGQGYTEAFF
>once|TRBD2|TRBV5-1|TRBJ2-7
TGCGCCAGCAGGCCCGCGGCGGGAGATTACGAGCAGTACTTC
CASRPAAGDYEQYF
>NA|NA|TRBV2|TRBJ1-1
TGTGCCAGCAGCAACCGGGGGACACCGAACACTGAAGCTTTCTTT
CASSNRGTPNTEAFF
>NA|TRBD1|TRBV5-6|TRBJ1-1
TGTGCCAGCAGCGCCGGGACAGGGGCGAGGACTGAAGCTTTCTTT
CASSAGTGARTEAFF
>once|NA|TRBV28|TRBJ1-2
TGTGCCAGCAGTTTTGTGAGTGGCTACACCTTC
CASSFVSGYTF
>NA|TRBD2|TRBV19|TRBJ2-1
TGTGCCAGTAGTCCGCCGGGACTAGCGGGAGCTGAGCAGTTCTTC
CASSPPGLAGAEQFF
>NA|NA|TRBV5-1|TRBJ2-3
TGCGCCAGCAGCGAACAGGGAAGTAGGTCAGATACGCAGTATTTT
CASSEQGSRSDTQYF
>once|TRBD1|TRBV4-3|TRBJ2-7
TGCGCCAGCAGCCAAGATACAGGGGGCTACGAGCAGTACTTC
CASSQDTGGYEQYF
>NA|NA|TRBV10-3|TRBJ2-5
TGTGCCACCAAGAGAGGAGTAGGGGAGACCCAGTACTTC
CATKRGVGETQYF
>NA|NA|TRBV6-1|TRBJ1-2
TGTGCCAGCAGTATCGGGACGGAACTATATGGCTACACCTTC
CASSIGTELYGYTF
>few|NA|TRBV4-3|TRBJ2-5
TGCGCCAGCAGCCAAGATCTCTGGGAGACCCAGTACTTC
CASSQDLWETQYF
>NA|TRBD1|TRBV27|TRBJ1-1
TGTGCCAGCAGTTTCCGGACAGGGTTCGACACTGAAGCTTTCTTT
CASSFRTGFDTEAFF
>few|NA|TRBV7-9|TRBJ1-1
TGTGCCAGCAGCTTAGGGCAGGGAATGAACACTGAAGCTTTCTTT
CASSLGQGMNTEAFF
>NA|NA|TRBV4-1|TRBJ2-3
TGCGCCAGCAGCCTGGATGGGGGGGCGAGCACAGATACGCAGTATTTT
CASSLDGGASTDTQYF
>NA|NA|TRBV5-1|TRBJ2-3
TGCGCCAGCAGCGTGGGACTGGCCACAGATACGCAGTATTTT
CASSVGLATDTQYF
>NA|TRBD1|TRBV7-8|TRBJ1-2
TGTGCCAGCAGCTGGGCAATCGCCGGGACAGGGGGCGGCTACACCTTC
CASSWAIAGTGGGYTF
>NA|TRBD1|TRBV6-1|TRBJ2-7
TGTGCCAGCAGTCGACAGGGGTACGAGCAGTACTTC
CASSRQGYEQYF
>NA|NA|TRBV11-3|TRBJ2-1
TGTGCCAGCAGCTTAGGGGCGCTACCCTACAATGAGCAGTTCTTC
CASSLGALPYNEQFF
>NA|NA|TRBV18|TRBJ2-2
TGTGCCAGCTCAGGTGCAGGGGCAGCCGGGGAGCTGTTTTTT
CASSGAGAAGELFF
>few|NA|TRBV20-1|TRBJ2-5
TGCAGTGCTTCCGAAGAGACCCAGTACTTC
CSASEETQYF
>NA|NA|TRBV6-4|TRBJ1-1
TGTGCCAGCAGTAGAAGGGAGAACACTGAAGCTTTCTTT
CASSRRENTEAFF
>NA|TRBD2|TRBV5-4|TRBJ2-7
TGTGCCAGCAGCCCGGGACTAGCGGGAAGCGAGCAGTACTTC
CASSPGLAGSEQYF
>NA|TRBD1|TRBV5-1|TRBJ2-2
TGCGCCAGCAGCTTACAGGGGGCGGGGACCGGGGAGCTGTTTTTT
CASSLQGAGTGELFF
>NA|NA|TRBV5-1|TRBJ2-1
TGCGCCAGCAGCTCCAGACCCCTCCAGGGAGAAAACTCCTACAATGAGCAGTTCTTC
CASSSRPLQGENSYNEQFF
>NA|TRBD1|TRBV7-3|TRBJ2-1
TGTGCCAGCAGCTTAGGACAGGGGCCAAACAATGAGCAGTTCTTC
CASSLGQGPNNEQFF
>NA|NA|TRBV6-5|TRBJ1-5
TGTGCCAGCCGGGGGTATAGCAATCAGCCCCAGCATTTT
CASRGYSNQPQHF
>NA|TRBD2|TRBV7-2|TRBJ2-7
TGTGCCAGCAGCTTAGCTAGCGGGAGTCAGTTAGGCTCCTACGAGCAGTACTTC
CASSLASGSQLGSYEQYF
>NA|TRBD1|TRBV19|TRBJ2-4
TGTGCCAGTGCCGAGGGGGCAGGGACAAACATTCAGTACTTC
CASAEGAGTNIQYF
>NA|TRBD2|TRBV28|TRBJ2-7
TGTGCCAGCAGTTCCTTTGGTCGCGGGAGGGCCGTATACGAGCAGTACTTC
CASSSFGRGRAVYEQYF